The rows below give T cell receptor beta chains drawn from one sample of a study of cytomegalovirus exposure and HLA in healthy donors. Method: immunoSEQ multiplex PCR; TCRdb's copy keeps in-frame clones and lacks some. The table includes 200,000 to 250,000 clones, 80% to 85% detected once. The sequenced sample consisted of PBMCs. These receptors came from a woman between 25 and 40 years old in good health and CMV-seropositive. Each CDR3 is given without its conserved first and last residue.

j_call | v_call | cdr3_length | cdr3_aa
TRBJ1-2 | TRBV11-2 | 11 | ASSSRTGEGYT
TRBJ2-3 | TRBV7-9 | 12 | ASSRDSGGDTQY
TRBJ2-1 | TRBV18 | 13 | ASSPLTSGYNEQF
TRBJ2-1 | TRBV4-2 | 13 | ASSPGTGSYNEQF
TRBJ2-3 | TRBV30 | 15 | AWSASGTSGLLDTQY
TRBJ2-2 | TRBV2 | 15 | ASKQSSGSLYDGELF
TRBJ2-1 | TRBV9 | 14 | ASSVRDRGSYNEQF
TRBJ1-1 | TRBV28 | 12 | ASSPSRGYTEAF
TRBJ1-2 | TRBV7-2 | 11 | ASSFGSGGGYT
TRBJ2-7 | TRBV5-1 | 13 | ASSLASGQFYEQY
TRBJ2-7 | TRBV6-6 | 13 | ASSYSGELTYEQY
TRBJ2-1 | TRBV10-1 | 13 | APSGQGSSYNEQF
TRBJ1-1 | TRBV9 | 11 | ASSVGPATEAF
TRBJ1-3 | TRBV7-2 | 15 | ASSLDAGGTGAHTIY
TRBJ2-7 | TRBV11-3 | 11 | ASSPTGADEQY
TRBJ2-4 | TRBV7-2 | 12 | ASSLGGSVNIQY
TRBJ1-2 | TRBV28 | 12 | ASSHMLIRNGYT
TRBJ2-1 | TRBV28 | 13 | ASSPRTSGRNEQF
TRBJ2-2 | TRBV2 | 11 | ASRGELVGELF
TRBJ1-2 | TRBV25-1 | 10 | ASSENGYGYT
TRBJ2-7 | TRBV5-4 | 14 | ASSLALNSGTYEQY
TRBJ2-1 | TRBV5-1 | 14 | ASSSLYLLEYNEQF
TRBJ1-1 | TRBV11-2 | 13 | ASSSRWTANTEAF
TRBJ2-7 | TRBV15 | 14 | ATSRDYSGRFYEQY
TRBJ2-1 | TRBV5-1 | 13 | ASSSSGSNYNEQF
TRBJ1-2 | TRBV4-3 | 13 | ASSQGGTGSYGYT
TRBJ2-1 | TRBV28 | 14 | ASSLPGQGSYNEQF
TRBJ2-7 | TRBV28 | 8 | ASSRYEQY
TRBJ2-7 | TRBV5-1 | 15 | ASSSQNWEAGTYEQY
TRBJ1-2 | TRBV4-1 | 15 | ASSQKIPGQLFYGYT
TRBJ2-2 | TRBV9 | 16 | ASSVGPYAGGIDGELF
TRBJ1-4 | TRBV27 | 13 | ASSATGTGVEKLF
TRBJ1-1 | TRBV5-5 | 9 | ASSWAGTAF
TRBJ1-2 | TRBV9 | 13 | ASSASLTGNYGYT
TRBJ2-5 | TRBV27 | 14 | ASSLRGLAGGETQY
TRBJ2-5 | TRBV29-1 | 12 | SVLPWTRQETQY
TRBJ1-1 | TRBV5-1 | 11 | ASSFNQNTEAF
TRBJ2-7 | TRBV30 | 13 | AWSWGTGEIDEQY
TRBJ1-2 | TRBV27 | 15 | ASSSSPGGGGLNGYT
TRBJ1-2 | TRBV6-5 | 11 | ASSYRTGYGYT